The 25 T cell receptor beta chains below come from one sample, sequenced in a study of control samples from healthy donors and cancer patients. Using immunoSEQ multiplex PCR, the repertoire was profiled, and TCRdb retains in-frame clones only, with some absent. The table lists some 100,000 clones, around 90% of them singletons. The sequencing sample was made of blood. The receptors originated from a man aged 30 to 39 in good health.

The chain uses TRBV27 and TRBJ1-2; tentative D call: TRBD1 (6 bases). The length of the CDR3 is 14 residues. In germline, CDR1 is MNHEY, CDR2 SMNVEV (reference sequence). V shed 3 bases and J shed 0 bases, with 8 bases lying between them. Here the CDR3 reads CASSLSGANYGYTF. The CDR3 nucleotides read TGTGCCAGCAGTTTGTCAGGGGCTAACTATGGCTACACCTTC.

This clone has only one observation. The gene calls are TRBV27 and TRBJ2-5, with TRBD2 matching 13 bases. The V gene's germline CDR1 is MNHEY and CDR2 SMNVEV (reference sequence). The J segment lost 6 bases and the V segment lost 2 bases, leaving 6 bases of the junction unmatched. The CDR3 covers 16 residues. Here the CDR3 DNA reads TGTGCCAGCAGTTTAGTTGGGACTAGCGGGATACAGACCCAGTACTTC. It codes for CASSLVGTSGIQTQYF.

The rearrangement joins TRBV7-2 to TRBJ1-5; 9 nucleotides align to TRBD1. CDR1 is SGHTA and CDR2 is FQGNSA in the germline V gene. V shed 6 bases and J 6 bases; nucleotides not matched to a gene: 6. The CDR3 contains 14 residues. The CDR3 loop reads CASSEQGAGQPQHF. CDR3 in DNA: TGTGCCAGCAGTGAACAGGGGGCCGGTCAGCCCCAGCATTTT.

V and J are TRBV12-3 or TRBV12-4 and TRBJ1-2; no clear D. The CDR3 length is 12 residues. The V end was cut by 7 bases, the J end by 2 bases, with 8 bases between. CDR3 nucleotides: TGTGCCAGCACCACGAGGAACTATGGCTACACCTTC. Its translation is CASTTRNYGYTF.

J is TRBJ2-3 and V is TRBV5-6; a weak D match, TRBD1 (8 bases). CDR1 and CDR2 from the germline V gene are SGHDT and YYEEEE. The CDR3 loop spans 17 amino acids. V lost 4 bases to trimming and J lost 5 bases, with 23 bases between them. The CDR3 region is CASSGRGRGQFRDTQYF. Written as DNA, the CDR3 is TGTGCCAGCAGCGGGAGGGGCAGGGGGCAATTTAGAGATACGCAGTATTTT.

The V call is TRBV11-2, the J call TRBJ2-7; a possible D gene is TRBD2 (5 bases). The germline V gene encodes CDR1 SGHAT and CDR2 FQNNGV. There are 14 residues in the CDR3. V gave up 7 bases and J gave up 2 bases, with 15 bases separating them. CDR3 in amino acids: CASTINRGPYEQYF. The DNA of the CDR3 is TGTGCCAGCACCATTAACCGCGGGCCCTACGAGCAGTACTTC.

Remarks on this clone: Other DNA sequences within the sample encode an identical CDR3. J is TRBJ2-7 and V is TRBV11-2; D is ambiguous. V lost 1 base to trimming and J lost 4 bases, with 8 bases between them. The V gene's germline CDR1 is SGHAT and CDR2 FQNNGV. The CDR3 covers 13 residues. The CDR3 sequence: CASSLGLEYEQYF. The CDR3 bases are TGTGCCAGCAGCTTAGGGTTGGAATACGAGCAGTACTTC.

The chain joins TRBV24-1 to TRBJ2-5; 9 positions match TRBD2. CDR1 and CDR2 (germline): KGHDR, SFDVKD. V lost 7 bases, J lost 4 bases, and 0 bases stayed unmatched. This CDR3 has 12 residues. The CDR3 nucleotides are TGTGCCACCAGACTAGCGGGAGAGACCCAGTACTTC. Translated: CATRLAGETQYF.

Remarks on this clone: One junction end disagrees with the germline gene, perhaps due to a read error. The chain links TRBV5-1 to TRBJ2-7; 8 bases align to TRBD1. Germline-derived CDR1 and CDR2 are SGHRS and YFSETQ. The CDR3 loop spans 13 amino acids. The CDR3: CASSLEGTGSPDF. The CDR3 DNA reads as TGCGCCAGCAGCTTGGAAGGGACAGGTTCTCCGGACTTC.

The chain joins TRBV9 to TRBJ2-7; D remains unclear. Germline CDR1 reads SGDLS; CDR2 reads YYNGEE. CDR3 length: 14 amino acids. The V gene lost 2 bases and the J gene lost 1 base, with 10 bases spanning the gap. DNA of the CDR3: TGTGCCAGCAGCGTTAGGGCAGATTCCTACGAGCAGTACTTC. Residues: CASSVRADSYEQYF.

V gene TRBV14 combines with J gene TRBJ2-5, with D perhaps assigned TRBD1 or TRBD2 (6 bases each). The V end lost 5 bases, the J end lost 5 bases, and 9 bases lay between the germline ends. The CDR3 contains 12 residues. From germline, CDR1 is SGHDN and CDR2 FVKESK. CDR3 nucleotide sequence: TGTGCCAGCAGCAAAGGGGGGGAGACCCAGTACTTC. It is translated as CASSKGGETQYF.

This chain links TRBV9 with TRBJ2-3, with no clear D. Germline CDR1 reads SGDLS; CDR2 reads YYNGEE. Trimming pared 0 bases from V and 6 bases from J, leaving 8 bases between. CDR3 length: 13 amino acids. CDR3 in DNA: TGTGCCAGCAGCGTAGGCGGTCAGGATACGCAGTATTTT. Amino acids: CASSVGGQDTQYF.

The count of this clone is one. This chain joins TRBV7-3 and TRBJ2-4; 12 bases map to TRBD2. V trimming: 10 bases; J trimming: 3 bases; junction bases outside the gene matches: 16. The V gene's germline CDR1 is SGHTA and CDR2 FQGTGA. The CDR3 length is 18 residues. As DNA, the CDR3 is TGTGCCACCCCCGGGGCTAGCGGGAGGGGGTATGGCAAAAACATTCAGTACTTC. Its protein product is CATPGASGRGYGKNIQYF.

The chain has TRBV6-1 and TRBJ1-2; a possible D gene is TRBD1 (6 bases). The germline V gene encodes CDR1 MNHNS and CDR2 SASEGT. This CDR3 region has 13 residues. Trimming shortened V by 3 bases and J by 2 bases, and 7 bases separated the two germline ends. The CDR3 loop reads CASSDGQNYGYTF. CDR3 bases: TGTGCCAGCAGTGATGGACAGAACTATGGCTACACCTTC.

This sequence joins TRBV3-1 (or the pseudogene TRBV3-2) and TRBJ2-7; 10 bases map to TRBD1. Trimming took 4 bases from V and 5 from J; bases not matched to a gene: 8. Germline V lookup: CDR1 LGHDT, CDR2 YNNKEL (reference sequence). This CDR3 spans 15 amino acids. The CDR3 is CASSPVWDRGNEQYF. CDR3 sequence (DNA): TGTGCCAGCAGCCCCGTCTGGGACAGGGGCAACGAGCAGTACTTC.

Points on this clone: One end of the junction is discordant with germline, which a read error may explain. The chain employs TRBV6-5 and TRBJ1-3; no clear D. The CDR3 has 14 amino acids. Germline V gene sequence: CDR1 MNHEY, CDR2 SVGAGI. In nucleotides, the CDR3 is TGTGCCAGTAGTTCGTTTGGCTCTGGAAACACCATATATTTT. It codes for CASSSFGSGNTIYF.

This chain connects TRBV6-5 to TRBJ1-2; 8 bases are a match to TRBD1. The junction had 3 bases not matched to a gene; V was cut back by 4 bases and J by 2 bases. CDR3 length: 14 amino acids. Per the germline V gene, CDR1 is MNHEY and CDR2 is SVGAGI. The CDR3 spells CASSLGQANYGYTF. The CDR3 region has the DNA TGTGCCAGCAGTTTGGGACAGGCGAACTATGGCTACACCTTC.

This clone was detected only once. This chain connects TRBV11-2 to TRBJ2-7, with a possible D match to TRBD1 (6 bases). The germline V gene has CDR1 SGHAT and CDR2 FQNNGV. The CDR3 is 15 residues long. Trimming pared 5 bases from V and 5 bases from J, leaving 19 bases between. CDR3 amino acids: CASSRSGTNDHEQYF. DNA of the CDR3: TGTGCCAGCAGCAGATCCGGGACAAATGATCACGAGCAGTACTTC. Using reference TRBV11-2 and TRBJ2-7 for the parts outside the CDR3, the full variable domain is EAGVAQSPRYKIIEKRQSVAFWCNPISGHATLYWYQQILGQGPKLLIQFQNNGVVDDSQLPKDRFSAERLKGVDSTLKIQPAKLEDSAVYLCASSRSGTNDHEQYFGPGTRLTVT.

V gene TRBV24-1 combines with J gene TRBJ2-2, with D unclear. V lost 5 bases and J lost 0, with 6 bases in between. This CDR3 comprises 14 residues. Germline V gives CDR1 KGHDR, CDR2 SFDVKD. CDR3 in DNA: TGTGCCACCAGTGGCTGGGCGAACACCGGGGAGCTGTTTTTT. It encodes CATSGWANTGELFF.

This clone has more than one count but fewer than ten. The J gene is TRBJ1-1, the V gene TRBV6-2 or TRBV6-3; D not resolved. The CDR3 consists of 14 residues. The V end was cut by 1 base, the J end by 0 bases, with 6 bases between. Looked up from germline, CDR1 is MNHEY and CDR2 is SVGEGT. CDR3 sequence (DNA): TGTGCCAGCAGTTACTTCCGGATGAACACTGAAGCTTTCTTT. Encoded protein: CASSYFRMNTEAFF.

The chain employs TRBV4-2 and TRBJ1-4; D is unclear. Per germline, CDR1 LGHNA and CDR2 YNFKEQ. The CDR3 spans 14 residues. The germline V and J ends were trimmed by 4 bases and 8 bases, with 14 bases remaining between them. DNA of the CDR3: TGTGCCAGCAGCCCTAGCCAACGGGCGGAAAAACTGTTTTTT. This sequence encodes CASSPSQRAEKLFF.

The chain carries TRBV27 and TRBJ1-4; no definite D call. This CDR3 spans 13 amino acids. V lost 7 bases and J 0 bases, leaving 6 bases between the germline ends. CDR1 and CDR2 from the germline V gene are MNHEY and SMNVEV (reference sequence). CDR3 loop: CASTSATNEKLFF. CDR3 DNA: TGTGCCAGCACCAGCGCAACTAATGAAAAACTGTTTTTT.

This rearrangement joins TRBV7-9 to TRBJ1-6, with 8 bases aligning to TRBD1. Germline lookup yields CDR1 SEHNR and CDR2 FQNEAQ (reference sequence). CDR3 size: 14 residues. J lost 8 bases, V lost 5 bases, and 5 bases had no gene match. For the CDR3, the DNA is TGTGCCAGCAGCGTCGGGACAGGAGATTCACCCCTCCACTTT. Translated, it gives CASSVGTGDSPLHF.

Concerning this clone itself: The junction shows a germline mismatch at one end, possibly a read error. The rearrangement uses TRBV4-1 and TRBJ1-6, with a possible D match to TRBD1 (5 bases). CDR1 MGHRA and CDR2 YSYEKL come from the germline V gene. The CDR3 is 16 amino acids. The DNA of the CDR3 is TGCGCCGGCAGCCAACCGGCCACCGGGGGAAATTCACCCCTCCACTTT. It encodes CAGSQPATGGNSPLHF.

The CDR3 is CASATSGRNTQYF. The CDR3 DNA sequence: TGTGCCAGCGCGACTAGCGGGAGGAATACGCAGTATTTT. J is TRBJ2-3 and V is TRBV7-3, with TRBD2 identical over 13 bases. In germline, CDR1 is SGHTA, CDR2 FQGTGA. The CDR3 is 13 residues long. V gave up 8 bases and J gave up 7 bases; unmatched junction bases: 3.